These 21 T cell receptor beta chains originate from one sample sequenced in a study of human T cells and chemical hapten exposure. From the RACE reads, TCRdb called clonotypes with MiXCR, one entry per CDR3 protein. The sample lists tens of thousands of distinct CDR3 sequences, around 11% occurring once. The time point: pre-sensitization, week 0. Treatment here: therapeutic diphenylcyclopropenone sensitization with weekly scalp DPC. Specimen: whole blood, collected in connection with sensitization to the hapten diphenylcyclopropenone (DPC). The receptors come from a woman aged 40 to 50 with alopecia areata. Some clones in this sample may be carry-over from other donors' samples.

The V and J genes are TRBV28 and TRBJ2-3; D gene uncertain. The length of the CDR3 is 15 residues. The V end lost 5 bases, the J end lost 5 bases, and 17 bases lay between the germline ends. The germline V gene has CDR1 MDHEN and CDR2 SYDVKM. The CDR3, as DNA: TGTGCCAGCAGTCTGGGCGGTCCAGGCGGAGATACGCAGTATTTT. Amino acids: CASSLGGPGGDTQYF.

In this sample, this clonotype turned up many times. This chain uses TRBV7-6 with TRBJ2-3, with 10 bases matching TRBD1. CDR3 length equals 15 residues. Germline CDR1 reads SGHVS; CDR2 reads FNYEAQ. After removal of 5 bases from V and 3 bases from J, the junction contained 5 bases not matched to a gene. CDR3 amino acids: CASSGGQGRTDTQYF. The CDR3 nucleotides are TGTGCCAGCAGCGGGGGACAGGGGAGGACAGATACGCAGTATTTT.

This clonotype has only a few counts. Here the CDR3 reads CAISENAGNTEAFF. The CDR3 DNA follows: TGTGCCATCAGTGAGAATGCTGGGAACACTGAAGCTTTCTTT. The genes are TRBV10-3 and TRBJ1-1; D is unclear. CDR1 is ENHRY, CDR2 SYGVKD, per germline. Between the trimmed V and J ends, which lost 2 bases and 1 base, there was a span of 8 bases. The CDR3 runs 14 residues.

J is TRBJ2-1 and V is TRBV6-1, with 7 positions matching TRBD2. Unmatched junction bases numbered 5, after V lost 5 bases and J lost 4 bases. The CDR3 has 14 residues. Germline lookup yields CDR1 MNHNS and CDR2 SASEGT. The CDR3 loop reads CASSLGGIYNEQFF. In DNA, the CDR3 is TGTGCCAGCAGTCTGGGGGGGATATACAATGAGCAGTTCTTC.

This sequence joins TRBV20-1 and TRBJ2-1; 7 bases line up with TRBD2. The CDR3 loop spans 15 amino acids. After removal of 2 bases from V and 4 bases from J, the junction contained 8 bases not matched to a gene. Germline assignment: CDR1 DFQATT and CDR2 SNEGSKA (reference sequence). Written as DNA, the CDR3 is TGCAGTGCTAGACTGGGGGGGACTGGATACAATGAGCAGTTCTTC. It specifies CSARLGGTGYNEQFF.

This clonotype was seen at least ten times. The CDR3 loop is CASSQDRGQYNEQFF. The CDR3 DNA reads as TGCGCCAGCAGCCAAGACAGGGGGCAGTACAATGAGCAGTTCTTC. The chain uses TRBV4-3 and TRBJ2-1, with 8 bases fitting TRBD1. The CDR3 consists of 15 residues. Trimming cost V 0 bases and J 4 bases; bases outside gene matches: 2. Germline-derived CDR1 and CDR2 are LGHNA and YSLEER.

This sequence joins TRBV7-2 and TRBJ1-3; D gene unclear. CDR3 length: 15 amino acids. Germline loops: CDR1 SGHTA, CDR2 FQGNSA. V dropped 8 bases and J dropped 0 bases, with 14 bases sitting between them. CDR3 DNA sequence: TGTGCCAGCTCTCAAAAAGGGAGCTCTGGAAACACCATATATTTT. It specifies CASSQKGSSGNTIYF.

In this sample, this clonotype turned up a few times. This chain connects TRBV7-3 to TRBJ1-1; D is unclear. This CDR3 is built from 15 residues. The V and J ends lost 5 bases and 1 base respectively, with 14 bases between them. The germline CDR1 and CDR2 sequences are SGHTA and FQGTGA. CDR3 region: CASSLSSVPNTEAFF. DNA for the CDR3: TGTGCCAGCAGCCTAAGCAGCGTCCCGAACACTGAAGCTTTCTTT.

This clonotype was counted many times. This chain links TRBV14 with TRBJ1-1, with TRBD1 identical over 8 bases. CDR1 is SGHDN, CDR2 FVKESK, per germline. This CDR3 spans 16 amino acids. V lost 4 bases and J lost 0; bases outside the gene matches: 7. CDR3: CASSPSDRDLNTEAFF. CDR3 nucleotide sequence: TGTGCCAGCAGCCCATCGGACAGGGACTTGAACACTGAAGCTTTCTTT.

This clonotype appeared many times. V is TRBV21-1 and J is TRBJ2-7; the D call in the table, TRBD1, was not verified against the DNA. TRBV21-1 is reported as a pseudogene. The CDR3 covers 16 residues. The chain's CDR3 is CASSSELDMLDYEQYF. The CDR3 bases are TGTGCCAGCAGCTCAGAATTGGACATGCTGGACTACGAGCAGTACTTC.

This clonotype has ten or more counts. The CDR3: CASSPRPGTSGGSYNEQFF. The CDR3 region has the DNA TGTGCCAGCAGCCCCCGTCCCGGGACTAGCGGAGGCTCCTACAATGAGCAGTTCTTC. The rearrangement uses TRBV11-3 and TRBJ2-1; TRBD2 matches 11 bases. Germline CDR1 is SGHNT and CDR2 is YENEEA. The CDR3 loop spans 19 amino acids. Losses at the gene ends were 5 bases for V and 0 bases for J; bases not matched to a gene: 12.

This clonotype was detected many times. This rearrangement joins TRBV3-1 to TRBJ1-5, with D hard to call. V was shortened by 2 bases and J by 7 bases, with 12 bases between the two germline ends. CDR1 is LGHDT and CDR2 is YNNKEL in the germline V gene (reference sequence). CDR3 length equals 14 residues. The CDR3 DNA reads TGTGCCAGCAGCCAATCTTTCCTGGGACAGCCCCAGCATTTT. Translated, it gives CASSQSFLGQPQHF.

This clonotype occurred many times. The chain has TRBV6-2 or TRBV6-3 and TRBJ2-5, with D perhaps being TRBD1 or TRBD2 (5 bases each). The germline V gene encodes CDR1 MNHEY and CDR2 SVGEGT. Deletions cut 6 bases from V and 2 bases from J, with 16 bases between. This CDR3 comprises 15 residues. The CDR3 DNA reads TGTGCCAGCAGACCGGTTGGGGGTACACAAGAGACCCAGTACTTC. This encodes CASRPVGGTQETQYF.

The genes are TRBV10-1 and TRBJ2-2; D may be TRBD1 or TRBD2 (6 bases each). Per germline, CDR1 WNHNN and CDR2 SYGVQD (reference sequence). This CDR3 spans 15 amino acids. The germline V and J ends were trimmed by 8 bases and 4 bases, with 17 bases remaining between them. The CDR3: CASSQGGMATGELFF. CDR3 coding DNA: TGCGCCAGCTCCCAAGGGGGGATGGCCACCGGGGAGCTGTTTTTT.

CDR3 sequence reads: CASSLAQTYEQYF. The CDR3 DNA reads as TGTGCCAGCAGCTTAGCACAAACCTACGAGCAGTACTTC. The V gene is TRBV7-8, the J gene TRBJ2-7; no clear D gene. CDR3 length: 13 residues. Trimming cost V 0 bases and J 2 bases, with 5 bases left between them. CDR1 SGHVS and CDR2 FQNEAQ come from the germline V gene.

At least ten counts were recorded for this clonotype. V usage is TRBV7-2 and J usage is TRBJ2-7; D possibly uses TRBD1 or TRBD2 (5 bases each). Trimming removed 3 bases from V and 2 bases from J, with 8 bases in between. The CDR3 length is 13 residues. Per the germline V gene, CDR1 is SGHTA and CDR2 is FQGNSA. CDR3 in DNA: TGTGCCAGCAGCTTCGAGGGGACCTACGAGCAGTACTTC. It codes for CASSFEGTYEQYF. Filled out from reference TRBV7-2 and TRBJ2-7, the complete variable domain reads GAGVSQSPSNKVTEKGKDVELRCDPISGHTALYWYRQSLGQGLEFLIYFQGNSAPDKSGLPSDRFSAERTGGSVSTLTIQRTQQEDSAVYLCASSFEGTYEQYFGPGTRLTVT.

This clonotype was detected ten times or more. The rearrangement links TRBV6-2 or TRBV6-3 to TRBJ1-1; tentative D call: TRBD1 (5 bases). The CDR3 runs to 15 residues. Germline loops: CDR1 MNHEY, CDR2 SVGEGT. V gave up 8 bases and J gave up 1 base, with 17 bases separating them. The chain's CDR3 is CASHRGILRNTEAFF. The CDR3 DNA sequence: TGTGCCAGCCACCGGGGGATACTGCGGAACACTGAAGCTTTCTTT.

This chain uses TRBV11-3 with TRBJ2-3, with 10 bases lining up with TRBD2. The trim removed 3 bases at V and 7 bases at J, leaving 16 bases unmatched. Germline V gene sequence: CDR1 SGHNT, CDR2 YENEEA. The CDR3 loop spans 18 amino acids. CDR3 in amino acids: CASSFGLAGAGGAYTQYF. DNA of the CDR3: TGTGCCAGCAGCTTTGGGCTAGCGGGGGCCGGTGGGGCATATACGCAGTATTTT.

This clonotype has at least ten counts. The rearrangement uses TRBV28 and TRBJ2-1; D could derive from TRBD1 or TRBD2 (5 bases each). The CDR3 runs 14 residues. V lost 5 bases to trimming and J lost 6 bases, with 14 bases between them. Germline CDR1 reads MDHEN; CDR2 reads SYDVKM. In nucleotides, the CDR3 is TGTGCCAGCAGTCGGGACCACTCCCGCAATGAGCAGTTCTTC. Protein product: CASSRDHSRNEQFF.

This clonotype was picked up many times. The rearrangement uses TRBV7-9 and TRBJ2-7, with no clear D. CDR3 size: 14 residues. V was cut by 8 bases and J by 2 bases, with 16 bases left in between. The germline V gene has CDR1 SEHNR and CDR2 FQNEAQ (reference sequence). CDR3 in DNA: TGTGCCAGCGCAAAGGAGACGGTCCCCTACGAGCAGTACTTC. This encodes CASAKETVPYEQYF. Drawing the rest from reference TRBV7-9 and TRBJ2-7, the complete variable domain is DTGVSQNPRHKITKRGQNVTFRCDPISEHNRLYWYRQTLGQGPEFLTYFQNEAQLEKSRLLSDRFSAERPKGSFSTLEIQRTEQGDSAMYLCASAKETVPYEQYFGPGTRLTVT.

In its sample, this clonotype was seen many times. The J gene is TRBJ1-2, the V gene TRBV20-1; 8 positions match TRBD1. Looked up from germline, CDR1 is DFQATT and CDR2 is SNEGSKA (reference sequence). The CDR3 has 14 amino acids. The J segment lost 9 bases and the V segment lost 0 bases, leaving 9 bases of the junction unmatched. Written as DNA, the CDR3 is TGCAGTGCTAGAGAACCCCGGGACAGGCGAAGCTACACCTTC. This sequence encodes CSAREPRDRRSYTF.